The entry below describes one T cell receptor (beta chain). This entry comes from a study of blood T cell repertoires in COVID-19. Trimming shortened V by 4 bases and J by 2 bases, and 15 bases separated the two germline ends. The CDR3 covers 15 residues. CDR1 is LGHDT and CDR2 is YNNKEL in the germline V gene (reference sequence). Here immunoSEQ multiplex PCR was the method, and the copy in TCRdb shows in-frame clones only, minus some. The sample yields 330,000 or so clones, approximately 90% seen once. This clonotype originated in a man younger than 45 with COVID-19, enrolled during active disease. This chain joins TRBV3-1 (or the pseudogene TRBV3-2) and TRBJ2-7, with D possibly being TRBD2 (7 bases). Sequenced sample: peripheral blood. For the CDR3, the DNA is TGTGCCAGCAGCCCAGCCTCGGGGGGCCCCTACGAGCAGTACTTC. Amino acid sequence: CASSPASGGPYEQYF.